Listed below are T cell receptor beta chains from one sample, sequenced in a study of blood T cell repertoires in COVID-19. Assay used: immunoSEQ multiplex PCR; TCRdb lists only in-frame clones, some missing. The sample holds 100,000 to 150,000 clones, approximately 82% seen once. Sequencing was done on a sample of peripheral blood. Every receptor here comes from a man in his sixties with acute or convalescent COVID-19. CDR3s include the opening cysteine and the closing phenylalanine or tryptophan. Some rows mark clone size as missing; the rest say once, few, many or name a class of expanded clone.

>NA|TRBV20-1|TRBJ2-1
CSASTSGTGEQFF
>NA|TRBV18|TRBJ1-5
CASSPTGDPNQPQHF
>NA|TRBV6-1|TRBJ2-1
CASSEVGDEQFF
>few|TRBV6-6|TRBJ1-6
CASSYSSNSPLHF
>NA|TRBV3-1/TRBV3-2|TRBJ2-2
CASSSRLAVTGELFF
>NA|TRBV6-5|TRBJ2-7
CASRTGTGAYEQYF
>NA|TRBV3-1/TRBV3-2|TRBJ2-6
CASSQRLAGFRIGANVLTF
>NA|TRBV19|TRBJ1-5
CASSMGRDQPQHF
>NA|TRBV6-6|TRBJ2-2
CASRAQGGYTGELFF
>NA|TRBV6-1|TRBJ1-6
CASSEGQLYNSPLHF
>NA|TRBV6-5|TRBJ2-3
CASRPGQPTDTQYF
>NA|TRBV6-4|TRBJ1-1
CASSVGQGTKMNTEAFF
>NA|TRBV7-3|TRBJ2-7
CASSLTGPSYEQYF
>NA|TRBV6-5|TRBJ2-6
CASSYRPTANVLTF
>NA|TRBV11-2|TRBJ1-2
CASSPGSGNYGYTF
>NA|TRBV29-1|TRBJ2-1
CSGDRLIGNEQFF
>NA|TRBV19|TRBJ2-7
CASSIRGSSYEQYF
>NA|TRBV6-5|TRBJ2-5
CASRLGQETQYF
>NA|TRBV9|TRBJ2-3
CASSRVAGTTDTQYF
>NA|TRBV28|TRBJ2-7
CASSSPASGGGSYEQYF
>NA|TRBV7-2|TRBJ1-2
CASSQDRAGYTF
>NA|TRBV14|TRBJ2-2
CASSQVGTSLFTGELFF
>NA|TRBV18|TRBJ2-3
CASSPSLTDTQYF
>NA|TRBV27|TRBJ1-2
CASRPDRGGGYTF
>NA|TRBV2|TRBJ2-7
CASMGLAGGYEQYF
>NA|TRBV3-1/TRBV3-2|TRBJ1-3
CASSQWATRSGNTIYF
>once|TRBV7-3|TRBJ2-1
CASSLAPMSGGVNEQFF
>NA|TRBV5-1|TRBJ2-7
CASSSTTGGYEQYF
>NA|TRBV5-4|TRBJ2-7
CASSLHVSYEQYF
>NA|TRBV28|TRBJ2-1
CASSFMAEQFF
>NA|TRBV18|TRBJ1-2
CASSDPGQGSYGYTF
>NA|TRBV5-1|TRBJ1-6
CASSSEYNSPLHF
>NA|TRBV12-3/TRBV12-4|TRBJ1-1
CASSLIGEAFF
>NA|TRBV7-3|TRBJ2-6
CASSLGSGANVLTF
>NA|TRBV3-1/TRBV3-2|TRBJ1-5
CASSQAGGRQPQHF
>NA|TRBV6-5|TRBJ1-1
CASSYVMNTEAFF
>NA|TRBV7-9|TRBJ1-3
CASSPVGGYSGNTIYF
>once|TRBV28|TRBJ1-1
CASSPDRDTEAFF
>NA|TRBV6-4|TRBJ2-1
CASSKTSGNNEQFF
>NA|TRBV28|TRBJ1-2
CASSSSNYGYTF